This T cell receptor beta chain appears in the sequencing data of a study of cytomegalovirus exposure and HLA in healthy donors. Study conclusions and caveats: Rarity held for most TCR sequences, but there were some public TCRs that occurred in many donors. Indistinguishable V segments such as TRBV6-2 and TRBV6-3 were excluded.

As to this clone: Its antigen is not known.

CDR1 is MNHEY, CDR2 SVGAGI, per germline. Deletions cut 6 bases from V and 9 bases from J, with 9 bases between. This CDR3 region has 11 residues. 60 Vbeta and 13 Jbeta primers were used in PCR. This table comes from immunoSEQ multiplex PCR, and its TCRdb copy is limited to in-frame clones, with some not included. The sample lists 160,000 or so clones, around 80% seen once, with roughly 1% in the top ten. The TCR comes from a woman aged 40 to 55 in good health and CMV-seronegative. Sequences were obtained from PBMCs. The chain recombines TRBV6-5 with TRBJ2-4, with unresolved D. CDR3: CASSYLTIQYF. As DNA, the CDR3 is TGTGCCAGCAGCTACCTAACCATTCAGTACTTC.